Listed below are T cell receptor beta chains from one sample, sequenced in a study of blood T cells in healthy people across ages. TCRdb independently ran MiXCR on the 5' RACE reads; one entry per CDR3 protein. The sample shows more than 900,000 distinct CDR3 sequences, 25% to 30% of them seen only once. The same data also contributed to another study, on T cells of mothers and their children.

What was sequenced was blood. These receptors were obtained from a woman between 40 and 50 years old in good health. CDR3s include the opening cysteine and the closing phenylalanine or tryptophan. The D gene is left open where the match is weak. The size entry is marked missing in some rows and otherwise reads once, few, many or a size class.

J,size,length,D,V,DNA,CDR3
TRBJ2-3,many,12,.,TRBV5-1,TGTGCCAGCAGCTTAACCACAGATACGCAGTATTTT,CASSLTTDTQYF
TRBJ2-5,.,15,TRBD2,TRBV4-1,TGCGCCAGCAGCCCCACACCTAGCGGGATCGGGACCCAGTACTTC,CASSPTPSGIGTQYF
TRBJ2-1,many,14,TRBD1,TRBV12-3/TRBV12-4,TGTGCCAGCAGGGTCAGGACAGGGGAGCGTGAGCAGTTCTTC,CASRVRTGEREQFF
TRBJ1-3,.,16,TRBD1,TRBV10-3,TGTGCCATCAGTGAGACCGGGACAGTCTCTGGAAACACCATATATTTT,CAISETGTVSGNTIYF
TRBJ2-1,many,16,.,TRBV14,TGTGCCAGCAGCCAGACCCCCTTGAGAACCAGCATGGAGCAGTTCTTC,CASSQTPLRTSMEQFF
TRBJ1-2,.,16,.,TRBV6-5,TGTGCCAGCAGCAAACCCCCGGGATACAACGACTATGGCTACACCTTC,CASSKPPGYNDYGYTF
TRBJ2-3,few,16,.,TRBV5-1,TGCGCCAGCAGCCCGTCGGACTCGCCTAGCACAGATACGCAGTATTTT,CASSPSDSPSTDTQYF
TRBJ2-3,few,16,TRBD1,TRBV14,TGTGCCAGCAGCCAAGCCGGGACAGGGTGGACAGATACGCAGTATTTT,CASSQAGTGWTDTQYF
TRBJ1-2,.,16,TRBD1,TRBV7-9,TGTGCCAGCAGCTTAGACCAGGGACAGCGCCACTATGGCTACACCTTC,CASSLDQGQRHYGYTF
TRBJ2-5,many,10,.,TRBV6-5,TGTGCCACCAGGGGAGAGACCCAGTACTTC,CATRGETQYF
TRBJ2-1,many,12,.,TRBV6-1,TGTGCCAGCAGTGAATCTGACCTCACTCGGTTCTTC,CASSESDLTRFF
TRBJ2-5,.,13,.,TRBV28,TGTGCCAGCACCCTTGGGGGTTACAATGAGCAGTACTTC,CASTLGGYNEQYF
TRBJ1-5,.,17,TRBD1,TRBV6-6,TGTGCCAGCAGTTCCAAGACAGGGGCACGTAGCAATCAGCCCCAGCATTTT,CASSSKTGARSNQPQHF
TRBJ2-2,.,14,.,TRBV4-1,TGCGCCAGCAGCCAAGGAGACATAATCGGGGAGCTGTTTTTT,CASSQGDIIGELFF
TRBJ2-2,.,14,.,TRBV6-2/TRBV6-3,TGTGCCACCAAGGCCCAGGGGCGGGACGGGGAGCTGTTTTTT,CATKAQGRDGELFF
TRBJ1-4,many,14,TRBD1,TRBV12-3/TRBV12-4,TGTGCCAGCAGTCCGGGACAGGGGATAGGAAAACTGTTTTTT,CASSPGQGIGKLFF
TRBJ2-4,few,11,.,TRBV25-1,TGTGCCAGCAGTGCCCAAGACATTCAGTACTTC,CASSAQDIQYF
TRBJ2-1,few,17,TRBD2,TRBV20-1,TGCAGTGCTAGAGAAGGCGGCGCAGCGGGGGTCTACAATGAGCAGTTCTTC,CSAREGGAAGVYNEQFF
TRBJ2-5,few,13,.,TRBV3-1,TGTGCCAGCAGCCCTTGGACAAAAGAGACCCAGTACTTC,CASSPWTKETQYF
TRBJ2-5,many,14,.,TRBV10-3,TGTGCCATCAGTGGGACAGAATACCAAGAGACCCAGTACTTC,CAISGTEYQETQYF